The 22 T cell receptor beta chains presented below share a single source sample, sequenced in a study of molecular identifiers for immune sequencing clone quantification. Using its own MiXCR run on the PCR reads, TCRdb lists one record per CDR3 protein. The table includes around 480,000 distinct CDR3 sequences, around a fifth detected once. The sequenced sample consisted of naive CD8+ T cells from blood, with Jurkat cell RNA spiked in. Documented subset: FACS-sorted CD8+CD4-CCR7+CD45RA+ naive T cells. These receptors all come from a human donor in good health. Some libraries in this study had Jurkat cell RNA spiked in.

This clonotype was recorded at least ten times. The J gene is TRBJ2-6, the V gene TRBV19; no firm D call. CDR3 length equals 11 residues. CDR1 is LNHDA and CDR2 is SQIVND in the germline V gene (reference sequence). V shed 3 bases and J shed 8 bases, with 2 bases lying between them. In nucleotides, the CDR3 is TGTGCCAGTAGTATCCCCAACGTCCTGACTTTC. Translating gives CASSIPNVLTF.

To note about this clonotype: The conserved phenylalanine or tryptophan is not found at the CDR3 terminus, so this likely reflects a read error. CDR3 loop: CASSIGGVNTEAFI. The CDR3 region has the DNA TGTGCCAGTAGTATAGGGGGAGTGAACACTGAAGCTTTCATT. The chain joins TRBV19 to TRBJ1-1, with D unresolved. CDR3 length: 14 amino acids. The germline V gene has CDR1 LNHDA and CDR2 SQIVND (reference sequence). V was cut by 1 base and J by 0 bases, with 6 bases left in between.

J is TRBJ1-1 and V is TRBV19, with D perhaps TRBD1 (5 bases). The CDR3 sequence is 12 residues long. Per germline, CDR1 LNHDA and CDR2 SQIVND (reference sequence). V lost 7 bases and J 3 bases, leaving 9 bases between the germline ends. The CDR3 DNA follows: TGTGCCAGTAATCAGGGTCACACTGAAGCTTTCTTT. As protein: CASNQGHTEAFF. Complete variable domain (other parts from reference TRBV19 and TRBJ1-1): DGGITQSPKYLFRKEGQNVTLSCEQNLNHDAMYWYRQDPGQGLRLIYYSQIVNDFQKGDIAEGYSVSREKKESFPLTVTSAQKNPTAFYLCASNQGHTEAFFGQGTRLTVV.

This clonotype has ten or more counts. The J gene is TRBJ1-6, the V gene TRBV28; D unresolved. Germline CDR1 is MDHEN and CDR2 is SYDVKM. Trimming removed 2 bases at V and 4 bases at J, with 15 bases between. The length of the CDR3 is 17 residues. The CDR3 region has the DNA TGTGCCAGCAGTTTAGGGAGAACGGGATTTTATAATTCACCCCTCCACTTT. Amino acids: CASSLGRTGFYNSPLHF.

The genes are TRBV20-1 and TRBJ2-7; D is unresolved. The CDR3 loop spans 11 amino acids. V was pared by 6 bases and J by 4 bases, with 10 bases between. Germline V lookup: CDR1 DFQATT, CDR2 SNEGSKA (reference sequence). The CDR3: CSAQILYEQYF. For the CDR3, the DNA is TGCAGTGCCCAAATTCTTTACGAGCAGTACTTC.

In this sample, this clonotype turned up many times. This rearrangement joins TRBV5-8 to TRBJ2-1; D possibly corresponds to TRBD1 (6 bases). Germline CDR1 and CDR2: SGHTS and YDEGEE. Between the trimmed V and J ends, which lost 0 bases and 2 bases, there was a span of 9 bases. The length of the CDR3 is 15 residues. The CDR3 protein is CASSLGRGPYNEQFF. The CDR3 DNA is TGTGCCAGCAGCTTGGGCAGGGGCCCCTACAATGAGCAGTTCTTC.

This clonotype was recorded a few times. At one of its ends the junction is not consistent with the germline gene, which may arise from a read error. The chain links TRBV27 to TRBJ1-5; D gene ambiguous. The CDR3 runs to 14 residues. Germline CDR1 MNHEY, CDR2 SMNVEV (reference sequence). The CDR3 here is CAGSLRASNQPQRF. CDR3 DNA: TGTGCCGGCAGTCTCCGGGCTTCAAATCAGCCCCAGCGTTTT.

This clonotype was counted a few times. The rearrangement uses TRBV19 and TRBJ1-5; D gene unclear. The CDR3 consists of 15 residues. Germline lookup yields CDR1 LNHDA and CDR2 SQIVND (reference sequence). Trimming took 4 bases from V and 5 from J, leaving 15 bases between them. CDR3 DNA sequence: TGTGCCAGTAGTACCTGGTCGGAGGGTTATCAGCCCCAGCATTTT. This gives the protein CASSTWSEGYQPQHF.

This clonotype has a count of ten or more. The chain links TRBV5-6 to TRBJ2-4, with D maybe TRBD1 (5 bases). The CDR3 has 16 amino acids. Germline V lookup: CDR1 SGHDT, CDR2 YYEEEE. V lost 0 bases to trimming and J lost 0 bases, with 10 bases between them. CDR3 bases: TGTGCCAGCAGCTTGGACGACAGTGTAGCCAAAAACATTCAGTACTTC. Its protein is CASSLDDSVAKNIQYF.

For this clonotype: At one boundary the junction diverges from the germline segment, which might be a read error. The V call is TRBV7-9, the J call TRBJ2-7; the D is unclear. Germline loops: CDR1 SEHNR, CDR2 FQNEAQ (reference sequence). The CDR3 is 11 amino acids. In DNA, the CDR3 is TGTGCCAGCAGCTTAGGACCGCTTTTGGACTTC. Its translation is CASSLGPLLDF.

V is TRBV30 and J is TRBJ2-5; 7 positions agree with TRBD2. The ends lost 2 bases at V and 2 bases at J; junction bases unmatched: 5. This CDR3 is built from 14 residues. CDR1 and CDR2 (germline): GTSNPN, SVGIG (reference sequence). As DNA, the CDR3 is TGTGCCTGGAGTTGGGGCGGGGGACAAGAGACCCAGTACTTC. Amino acids: CAWSWGGGQETQYF.

This clonotype was seen repeatedly, ten times or more. This chain links TRBV7-9 with TRBJ2-1; the match to TRBD1 covers 10 bases. CDR1 and CDR2 from the germline V gene are SEHNR and FQNEAQ (reference sequence). Trimming at V came to 4 bases and at J to 4 bases, leaving 7 bases not matched to a gene. The CDR3 loop spans 16 amino acids. CDR3: CASSSAPGQGYNEQFF. The CDR3 DNA is TGTGCCAGCAGCTCAGCCCCGGGACAGGGGTACAATGAGCAGTTCTTC.

The V and J genes are TRBV2 and TRBJ2-7, with 9 bases lining up with TRBD1. CDR1 and CDR2 from the germline V gene are SNHLY and FYNNEI. The junction had 5 bases not matched to a gene; V was cut back by 10 bases and J by 1 base. CDR3 size: 13 residues. The chain's CDR3 is CAIGTGISYEQYF. The CDR3 DNA follows: TGTGCCATCGGGACAGGGATATCCTACGAGCAGTACTTC.

This clonotype appeared a few times. No conserved phenylalanine or tryptophan ends this CDR3, so it is likely a read error. The rearrangement links TRBV9 to TRBJ2-2, with 8 bases matching TRBD1. The germline V gene encodes CDR1 SGDLS and CDR2 YYNGEE. The trim removed 3 bases at V and 0 bases at J, leaving 7 bases unmatched. The CDR3 is made up of 17 amino acids. The CDR3 loop is CASSARQGNANTGELFS. For the CDR3, the DNA is TGTGCCAGCAGCGCCCGACAGGGGAACGCGAACACCGGGGAGCTGTTTTCT.

In the case of this clonotype: This may come from a read error, since a much larger clone is one base off. The J gene is TRBJ1-4, the V gene TRBV4-2, with D perhaps matching TRBD1 (5 bases). This CDR3 region has 16 residues. CDR1 LGHNA and CDR2 YNFKEQ come from the germline V gene. The V end lost 0 bases, the J end lost 8 bases, and 16 bases lay between the germline ends. CDR3 DNA: TGTGCCAGCAGCCAAGATTCTGGGACCCTTAAGGAAAAACTGTTTTTT. It is translated as CASSQDSGTLKEKLFF.

This clonotype was seen once. The chain carries TRBV6-2 or TRBV6-3 and TRBJ1-5, with 9 bases aligning to TRBD1. Germline lookup yields CDR1 MNHEY and CDR2 SVGEGT. Germline trimming cut 2 bases from V and 2 bases from J; bases unmatched to any gene: 10. The CDR3 covers 18 residues. The CDR3 loop is CASSYRDRVLWGNQPQHF. CDR3 nucleotide sequence: TGTGCCAGCAGTTACAGGGACAGGGTCCTTTGGGGCAATCAGCCCCAGCATTTT.

As regards this clonotype: This clone may be a read error of a much larger clone one base away. The chain has TRBV28 and TRBJ1-4; D unclear. The germline CDR1 and CDR2 sequences are MDHEN and SYDVKM. The CDR3 consists of 14 residues. The CDR3 loop reads CASSFRASTEKQFF. The CDR3 DNA reads as TGTGCCAGCAGTTTCCGGGCCAGTACCGAAAAACAGTTTTTT.

Points on this clonotype: It may be a read error: a sequence one base away is much more abundant. This chain links TRBV11-2 with TRBJ2-1, with 7 bases lining up with TRBD2. Germline V gene lookup returns CDR1 SGHAT and CDR2 FQNNGV. The CDR3 is made up of 18 amino acids. CDR3 protein: CASSLEDRGTTSYNEQLF. The CDR3 coding sequence is TGTGCCAGCAGCTTAGAGGATCGGGGGACTACCTCCTACAATGAGCAGCTCTTC.

This clonotype was seen repeatedly, ten times or more. The chain combines TRBV4-1 with TRBJ1-6; weak D call: TRBD1 (5 bases). In germline, CDR1 is MGHRA, CDR2 YSYEKL. CDR3 length equals 16 residues. V was clipped by 0 bases and J by 10 bases, with 16 bases between them. The CDR3 protein is CASSQDPWAGQSPLHF. The CDR3 DNA follows: TGCGCCAGCAGCCAAGACCCCTGGGCAGGGCAATCACCCCTCCACTTT.

This chain links TRBV7-9 with TRBJ1-4; D remains unclear. The germline V gene encodes CDR1 SEHNR and CDR2 FQNEAQ (reference sequence). This CDR3 is 13 amino acids long. V was shortened by 1 base and J by 8 bases, with 8 bases between the two germline ends. Here the CDR3 DNA reads TGTGCCAGCAGCTTAGAGGTGGAGGAAAAACTGTTTTTT. This gives the protein CASSLEVEEKLFF. Full variable domain (missing parts from reference TRBV7-9 and TRBJ1-4): DTGVSQNPRHKITKRGQNVTFRCDPISEHNRLYWYRQTLGQGPEFLTYFQNEAQLEKSRLLSDRFSAERPKGSFSTLEIQRTEQGDSAMYLCASSLEVEEKLFFGSGTQLSVL.

This clonotype was detected many times. The J gene is TRBJ2-2, the V gene TRBV5-6, with D tentatively TRBD1 or TRBD2 (5 bases each). Between the trimmed V and J ends, which lost 3 bases and 9 bases, there was a span of 9 bases. The CDR3 is made up of 12 amino acids. Germline V gives CDR1 SGHDT, CDR2 YYEEEE. DNA of the CDR3: TGTGCCAGCAGCTGGGGGTCCCGGGAGCTGTTTTTT. It specifies CASSWGSRELFF.

The rearrangement uses TRBV9 and TRBJ2-5; the D gene is possibly TRBD2 (6 bases). Germline V gene data show CDR1 as SGDLS and CDR2 as YYNGEE. V gave up 0 bases and J gave up 5 bases, with 11 bases separating them. The CDR3 loop spans 14 amino acids. CDR3 sequence: CASSVDGGKETQYF. CDR3 nucleotides: TGTGCCAGCAGCGTAGATGGGGGGAAGGAGACCCAGTACTTC.